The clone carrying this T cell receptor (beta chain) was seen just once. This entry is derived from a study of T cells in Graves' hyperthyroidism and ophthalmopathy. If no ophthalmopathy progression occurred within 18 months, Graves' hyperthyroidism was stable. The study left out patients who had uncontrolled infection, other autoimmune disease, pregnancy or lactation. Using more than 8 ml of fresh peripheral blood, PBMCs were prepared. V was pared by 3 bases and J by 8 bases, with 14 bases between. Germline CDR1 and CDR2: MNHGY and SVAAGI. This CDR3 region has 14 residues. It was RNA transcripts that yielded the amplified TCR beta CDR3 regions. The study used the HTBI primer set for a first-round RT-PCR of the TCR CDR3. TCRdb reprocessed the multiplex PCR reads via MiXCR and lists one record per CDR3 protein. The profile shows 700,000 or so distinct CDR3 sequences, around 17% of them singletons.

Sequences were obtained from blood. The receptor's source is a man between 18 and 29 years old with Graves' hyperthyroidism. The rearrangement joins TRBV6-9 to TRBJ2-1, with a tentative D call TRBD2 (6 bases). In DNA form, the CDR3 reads TGTGCCAGCAGTTACGGGGGTTACATCGATGAGCAGTTCTTC. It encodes CASSYGGYIDEQFF.